This TCR beta chain was recovered during a study of blood T cells in healthy people across ages. Regarding the study as a whole: While age rose, TCR beta diversity per million T cells dropped in a roughly linear way.

Germline V gene lookup returns CDR1 SGHTS and CDR2 YDEGEE. Trimming took off 2 bases at V and 1 base at J, with 3 bases between the two ends. This CDR3 spans 12 amino acids. The study recruited healthy Caucasian donors from Russia who were aged about 6 to 90. Total RNA, at least 5 micrograms per sample, came from PBMCs. The authors ran a second PCR of 7 to 11 cycles using a sample-barcoded 5' primer and a J-beta primer mix. Every cDNA molecule carried a tag from a template-switch adaptor bearing 12 random nucleotides. Each CDR3 protein gets one entry after TCRdb re-called the 5' RACE reads with MiXCR. Counted here are 650,000 to 950,000 distinct CDR3 sequences, roughly 44% occurring once; the ten biggest clones make up nearly 20%. About this clonotype: The antigen remains unidentified.

The sequence was collected from a man aged 60-69 years in good health. The source material was blood. This rearrangement joins TRBV5-8 to TRBJ1-2; D uncertain. In DNA, the CDR3 is TGTGCCAGCAGCTTCGTTAACTATGGCTACACCTTC. As protein: CASSFVNYGYTF. Filled out from reference TRBV5-8 and TRBJ1-2, the complete variable domain reads EAGVTQSPTHLIKTRGQQATLRCSPISGHTSVYWYQQALGLGLQFLLWYDEGEERNRGNFPPRFSGRQFPNYSSELNVNALELEDSALYLCASSFVNYGYTFGSGTRLTVV.